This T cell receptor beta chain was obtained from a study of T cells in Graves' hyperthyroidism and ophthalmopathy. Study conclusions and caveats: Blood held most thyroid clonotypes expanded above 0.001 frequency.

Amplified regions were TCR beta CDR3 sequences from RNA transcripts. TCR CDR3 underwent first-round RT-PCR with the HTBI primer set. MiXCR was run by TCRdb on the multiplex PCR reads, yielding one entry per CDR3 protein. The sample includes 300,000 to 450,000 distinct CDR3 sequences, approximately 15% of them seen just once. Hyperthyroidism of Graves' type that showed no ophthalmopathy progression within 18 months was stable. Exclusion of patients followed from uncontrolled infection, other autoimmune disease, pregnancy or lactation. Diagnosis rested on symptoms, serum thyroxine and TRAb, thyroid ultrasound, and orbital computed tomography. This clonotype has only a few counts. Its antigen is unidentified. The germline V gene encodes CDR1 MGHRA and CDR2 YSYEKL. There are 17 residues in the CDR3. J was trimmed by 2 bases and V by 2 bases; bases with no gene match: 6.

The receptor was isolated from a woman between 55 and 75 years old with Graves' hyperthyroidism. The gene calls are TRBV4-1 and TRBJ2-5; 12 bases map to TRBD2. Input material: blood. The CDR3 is CASSQRLAGDYQETQYF. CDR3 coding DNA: TGCGCCAGCAGCCAAAGACTAGCGGGAGACTATCAAGAGACCCAGTACTTC.